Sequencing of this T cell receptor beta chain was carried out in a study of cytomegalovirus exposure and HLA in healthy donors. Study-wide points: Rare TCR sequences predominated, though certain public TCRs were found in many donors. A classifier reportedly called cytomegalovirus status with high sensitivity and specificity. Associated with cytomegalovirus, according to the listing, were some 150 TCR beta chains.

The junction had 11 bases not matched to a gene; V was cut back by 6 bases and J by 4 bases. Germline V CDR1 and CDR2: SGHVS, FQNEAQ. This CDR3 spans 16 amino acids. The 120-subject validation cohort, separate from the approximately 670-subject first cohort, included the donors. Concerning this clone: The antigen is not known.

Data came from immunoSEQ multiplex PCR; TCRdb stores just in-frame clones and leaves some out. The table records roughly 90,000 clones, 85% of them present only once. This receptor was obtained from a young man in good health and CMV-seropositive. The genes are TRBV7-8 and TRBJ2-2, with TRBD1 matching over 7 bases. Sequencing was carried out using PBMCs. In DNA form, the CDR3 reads TGTGCCAGCAGTACACCCGGGACAGCCAGCACCGGGGAGCTGTTTTTT. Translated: CASSTPGTASTGELFF.